The 5 T cell receptor beta chains listed next were all sequenced from one sample in a study of blood T cell repertoires in COVID-19. Assay: immunoSEQ multiplex PCR; the TCRdb copy retains only in-frame clones and omits some. The sample shows 150,000 to 200,000 clones, over 75% of them seen only once. Sequenced: peripheral blood. Every receptor here comes from a man aged 55-75 years with active or convalescent COVID-19.

The rearrangement uses TRBV5-1 and TRBJ2-1; 9 bases line up with TRBD2. There are 17 residues in the CDR3. The ends lost 1 base at V and 1 base at J; junction bases unmatched: 6. Per the germline V gene, CDR1 is SGHRS and CDR2 is YFSETQ. CDR3: CASSLRLAGKSYNEQFF. In DNA, the CDR3 is TGCGCCAGCAGCTTGAGGCTAGCGGGAAAATCCTACAATGAGCAGTTCTTC. The whole variable domain, remainder taken from reference TRBV5-1 and TRBJ2-1, is KAGVTQTPRYLIKTRGQQVTLSCSPISGHRSVSWYQQTPGQGLQFLFEYFSETQRNKGNFPGRFSGRQFSNSRSEMNVSTLELGDSALYLCASSLRLAGKSYNEQFFGPGTRLTVL.

This chain joins TRBV28 and TRBJ1-2; TRBD1 agrees at 7 bases. The junction had 2 bases not matched to a gene; V was cut back by 2 bases and J by 5 bases. Per germline, CDR1 MDHEN and CDR2 SYDVKM. This CDR3 region has 13 residues. The CDR3 spells CASSLQGGYGYTF. The DNA for the CDR3 is TGTGCCAGCAGTTTACAGGGGGGATATGGCTACACCTTC.

J is TRBJ1-2 and V is TRBV18; TRBD1 matches 7 bases. This CDR3 is 13 amino acids long. CDR1 and CDR2 from the germline V gene are KGHSH and LQKENI. V dropped 7 bases and J dropped 0; count of bases not matched to a gene: 2. The CDR3 region is CASFGTANYGYTF. The CDR3 coding sequence is TGTGCCAGCTTCGGGACAGCTAACTATGGCTACACCTTC.

This clone was counted only a few times. The rearrangement links TRBV7-2 to TRBJ2-1; TRBD2 aligns across 9 bases. Germline values: CDR1 SGHTA, CDR2 FQGNSA. The CDR3 has 15 amino acids. Trimming took 5 bases from V and 9 from J; bases not matched to a gene: 11. CDR3 nucleotides: TGTGCCAGCAGCGTGACTAGCGGCGTTCAGGTTGAGCAGTTCTTC. Translation gives CASSVTSGVQVEQFF.

The chain combines TRBV6-6 with TRBJ1-6; D gene uncertain. The CDR3 is made up of 14 amino acids. Germline lookup yields CDR1 MNHNY and CDR2 SVGAGI (reference sequence). Trimming left V 2 bases short and J 10 bases short, with 12 bases between. CDR3 amino acids: CASSYGSQGSPLHF. The CDR3 nucleotides read TGTGCCAGCAGTTACGGGAGTCAAGGCTCACCCCTCCACTTT.